The 26 T cell receptor beta chains below were found in one sample sequenced in a study of blood T cell repertoires in COVID-19. TCRdb's copy holds only in-frame clones and misses some; the assay was immunoSEQ multiplex PCR. The sample lists more than 13,000 clones, over 80% occurring once. Sequencing used peripheral blood. The receptors were sampled from a man in his forties or fifties with active COVID-19.

This clone was seen once. The V and J genes are TRBV2 and TRBJ2-6, with TRBD1 identical over 7 bases. Germline assignment: CDR1 SNHLY and CDR2 FYNNEI. V shed 6 bases, J shed 2 bases, and the junction held 4 bases outside the gene matches. The CDR3 is 15 residues long. CDR3 bases: TGTGCCAGCAGCTACAGGGGTCCTGGGGCCAACGTCCTGACTTTC. Protein product: CASSYRGPGANVLTF. The full variable domain, completed using reference TRBV2 and TRBJ2-6, is EPEVTQTPSHQVTQMGQEVILRCVPISNHLYFYWYRQILGQKVEFLVSFYNNEISEKSEIFDDQFSVERPDGSNFTLKIRSTKLEDSAMYFCASSYRGPGANVLTFGAGSRLTVL.

V and J are TRBV19 and TRBJ2-4; 9 positions agree with TRBD2. The germline V gene encodes CDR1 LNHDA and CDR2 SQIVND (reference sequence). The CDR3 extends over 18 amino acids. Trimming took 5 bases from V and 13 from J; bases not matched to a gene: 24. CDR3 in amino acids: CASSGEGNLAGSPPGQYF. For the CDR3, the DNA is TGTGCCAGTAGTGGAGAGGGGAATCTAGCGGGAAGTCCCCCAGGCCAGTACTTC.

CDR3 protein: CASSPGGSSTDTQYF. The CDR3 bases are TGCGCCAGCAGCCCCGGTGGTAGCAGCACAGATACGCAGTATTTT. This sequence joins TRBV5-1 and TRBJ2-3; no reliable D call. The CDR3 is 15 residues long. Trimming cost V 4 bases and J 0 bases, with 12 bases left between them. Germline assignment: CDR1 SGHRS and CDR2 YFSETQ.

The chain employs TRBV2 and TRBJ1-1, with a tentative D call TRBD1 (5 bases). The CDR3 has 15 amino acids. CDR1 and CDR2 (germline): SNHLY, FYNNEI. V lost 1 base, J lost 0 bases, and 9 bases lay in between. This CDR3 is CASSEGPGMNTEAFF. The CDR3 DNA reads TGTGCCAGCAGTGAAGGGCCAGGGATGAACACTGAAGCTTTCTTT.

Sample share makes this clone medium-sized. Other DNA sequences of this sample code for an identical CDR3. The gene calls are TRBV2 and TRBJ2-7; the D gene is possibly TRBD2 (6 bases). Trimming pared 1 base from V and 4 bases from J, leaving 8 bases between. CDR3 size: 13 residues. Per the germline V gene, CDR1 is SNHLY and CDR2 is FYNNEI. CDR3 nucleotide sequence: TGTGCCAGCAGTGAAGACGGGGGATACGAGCAGTACTTC. Amino acids: CASSEDGGYEQYF.

This clone was seen just once. J is TRBJ2-3 and V is TRBV7-2, with 9 bases lining up with TRBD1. Germline V gene sequence: CDR1 SGHTA, CDR2 FQGNSA. This CDR3 region has 19 residues. V gave up 0 bases and J gave up 1 base; unmatched junction bases: 11. CDR3 DNA: TGTGCCAGCAGCTTAGCCCGGACGGGACAGGGAACGCGCACAGATACGCAGTATTTT. Translation gives CASSLARTGQGTRTDTQYF.

There are a few counts of this clone. The V call is TRBV7-3, the J call TRBJ2-5, with 7 bases aligning to TRBD2. The ends lost 4 bases at V and 9 bases at J; junction bases unmatched: 8. This CDR3 spans 13 amino acids. CDR1 SGHTA and CDR2 FQGTGA come from the germline V gene. CDR3 sequence: CASSSSGSGAQYF. CDR3 bases: TGTGCCAGCAGCTCCTCGGGGAGCGGGGCCCAGTACTTC.

The gene calls are TRBV11-2 and TRBJ2-5, with D possibly matching TRBD2 (6 bases). V was clipped by 1 base and J by 4 bases, with 10 bases between them. CDR3 size: 14 residues. Germline CDR1 reads SGHAT; CDR2 reads FQNNGV. CDR3: CASSLGLGGETQYF. The CDR3 DNA sequence: TGTGCCAGCAGCTTAGGTTTGGGGGGAGAGACCCAGTACTTC.

This chain uses TRBV6-4 with TRBJ1-4; D gene uncertain. The CDR3 is 20 amino acids. Per germline, CDR1 MRHNA and CDR2 SNTAGT. V was shortened by 4 bases and J by 14 bases, with 38 bases between the two germline ends. Here the CDR3 DNA reads TGTGCCAGCAGTGCGAGGGTTAGATTAATGAAAAGGCTGTTTTTGTCTCCGCTGTTTTTT. As protein: CASSARVRLMKRLFLSPLFF.

The chain is built from TRBV27 and TRBJ1-5, with TRBD1 matching over 7 bases. V lost 3 bases and J lost 2; bases outside the gene matches: 19. Germline V gene sequence: CDR1 MNHEY, CDR2 SMNVEV (reference sequence). The CDR3 totals 20 residues. The chain's CDR3 is CASSFRSPGGGELGNQPQHF. CDR3 bases: TGTGCCAGCAGTTTCAGATCCCCGGGAGGGGGCGAACTAGGCAATCAGCCCCAGCATTTT.

This chain connects TRBV5-1 to TRBJ2-3; possibly TRBD2 for D (7 bases). Germline V gene data show CDR1 as SGHRS and CDR2 as YFSETQ. V was clipped by 4 bases and J by 2 bases, with 20 bases between them. The CDR3 loop spans 17 amino acids. For the CDR3, the DNA is TGCGCCAGCAGCCCTTCTGGGGCGGGGGCTCACACAGATACGCAGTATTTT. Amino acid sequence: CASSPSGAGAHTDTQYF.

In DNA, the CDR3 is TGCAGCGTCCTGAGGCAAAACGACAATGAGCAGTTCTTC. It is translated as CSVLRQNDNEQFF. This chain joins TRBV29-1 and TRBJ2-1; D unresolved. Germline CDR1 reads SQVTM; CDR2 reads ANQGSEA. The CDR3 totals 13 residues. Trimming stripped 6 bases from V and 5 bases from J, with 14 bases between.

Only one count was recorded for this clone. The V call is TRBV19, the J call TRBJ1-2; a weak D match, TRBD1 (5 bases). CDR1 is LNHDA, CDR2 SQIVND, per germline (reference sequence). The CDR3 length is 16 residues. Trimming removed 1 base from V and 4 bases from J, with 16 bases in between. In DNA, the CDR3 is TGTGCCAGTAGTATAGCTGGAGGGGCTCCTACCTATGGCTACACCTTC. Amino acids: CASSIAGGAPTYGYTF.

This clone was recorded only once. The junction departs from germline at one end; a sequencing error may be responsible. The J gene is TRBJ2-3, the V gene TRBV19; 10 nucleotides line up with TRBD2. The CDR3 consists of 13 residues. Germline CDR1 LNHDA, CDR2 SQIVND (reference sequence). The CDR3 protein is CAASGRSTDTQYF. The CDR3 DNA reads as TGTGCCGCTAGCGGGAGAAGCACGGATACGCAGTATTTT.

The chain carries TRBV11-3 and TRBJ2-7, with 7 bases lining up with TRBD1. V lost 5 bases, J lost 5 bases, and 6 bases stayed unmatched. The length of the CDR3 is 13 residues. Germline CDR1 reads SGHNT; CDR2 reads YENEEA. As DNA, the CDR3 is TGTGCCAGCAGCCAGACAGGGTTCGACGAGCAGTACTTC. It yields the protein CASSQTGFDEQYF. The entire variable domain, with the rest obtained from reference TRBV11-3 and TRBJ2-7, is as follows: EAGVVQSPRYKIIEKKQPVAFWCNPISGHNTLYWYLQNLGQGPELLIRYENEEAVDDSQLPKDRFSAERLKGVDSTLKIQPAELGDSAVYLCASSQTGFDEQYFGPGTRLTVT.

The chain combines TRBV5-8 with TRBJ2-1, with 14 bases that match TRBD2. CDR3 length: 17 residues. J was trimmed by 7 bases and V by 4 bases; bases with no gene match: 10. Germline V gene data show CDR1 as SGHTS and CDR2 as YDEGEE. The CDR3: CASSRRLAGGPENEQFF. CDR3 nucleotides: TGTGCCAGCAGCCGAAGACTAGCGGGAGGGCCGGAAAATGAGCAGTTCTTC.

The rearrangement links TRBV19 to TRBJ1-6; D might be TRBD1 (5 bases). The germline gives CDR1 LNHDA, CDR2 SQIVND (reference sequence). The CDR3 covers 15 residues. V lost 5 bases and J 8 bases, leaving 16 bases between the germline ends. Here the CDR3 reads CASSLVQGTDSPLHF. CDR3 DNA: TGTGCCAGTAGTCTAGTCCAGGGCACCGATTCACCCCTCCACTTT.

The rearrangement uses TRBV24-1 and TRBJ2-1; tentatively, D is TRBD2 (5 bases). CDR1 and CDR2 (germline): KGHDR, SFDVKD. The CDR3 extends over 14 amino acids. Trimming cost V 2 bases and J 2 bases, with 6 bases left between them. CDR3 sequence reads: CATSDSGAYNEQFF. The CDR3 DNA reads TGTGCCACCAGTGATTCCGGGGCCTACAATGAGCAGTTCTTC.

The chain links TRBV6-5 to TRBJ1-1; D ambiguous. This CDR3 comprises 14 residues. V was shortened by 2 bases and J by 1 base, with 8 bases between the two germline ends. Germline CDR1 and CDR2: MNHEY and SVGAGI. The CDR3 DNA is TGTGCCAGCAGTTACCTCCCGGGGAACACTGAAGCTTTCTTT. Amino acid sequence: CASSYLPGNTEAFF.

This clone was detected once. This chain joins TRBV10-2 and TRBJ1-6; tentatively, D is TRBD1 (6 bases). The germline gives CDR1 WSHSY, CDR2 SAAADI. Trimming stripped 8 bases from V and 3 bases from J, with 20 bases between. This CDR3 comprises 17 residues. CDR3 bases: TGCGCCAGCGATCCCCAGGGACAAATAGACTATAATTCACCCCTCCACTTT. Translating gives CASDPQGQIDYNSPLHF.

The chain has TRBV28 and TRBJ2-7; 7 bases map to TRBD1. In germline, CDR1 is MDHEN, CDR2 SYDVKM. V lost 5 bases, J lost 2 bases, and 9 bases stayed unmatched. The CDR3 extends over 15 amino acids. The CDR3 coding sequence is TGTGCCAGCAGTCCCAACTACGGGACAGCCTACGAGCAGTACTTC. Its protein is CASSPNYGTAYEQYF.

The rearrangement links TRBV4-1 to TRBJ2-1; D is unclear. This CDR3 spans 13 amino acids. The V and J ends lost 10 bases and 2 bases respectively, with 12 bases between them. The germline V gene encodes CDR1 MGHRA and CDR2 YSYEKL. The CDR3 nucleotides read TGCGCCACCGCTAGTTTACCCTACAATGAGCAGTTCTTC. It codes for CATASLPYNEQFF.

The chain combines TRBV7-9 with TRBJ2-1; 11 positions match TRBD2. With 3 bases clipped from V and 2 bases from J, the junction kept 0 bases outside the gene matches. CDR1 and CDR2 from the germline V gene are SEHNR and FQNEAQ (reference sequence). The CDR3 is 15 amino acids. As DNA, the CDR3 is TGTGCCAGCAGCTTGGGACTAGCGGCCTACAATGAGCAGTTCTTC. It yields the protein CASSLGLAAYNEQFF. The complete variable domain, with remaining parts taken from reference TRBV7-9 and TRBJ2-1, reads DTGVSQNPRHKITKRGQNVTFRCDPISEHNRLYWYRQTLGQGPEFLTYFQNEAQLEKSRLLSDRFSAERPKGSFSTLEIQRTEQGDSAMYLCASSLGLAAYNEQFFGPGTRLTVL.

The chain has TRBV29-1 and TRBJ2-1, with a weak D call TRBD2 (5 bases). With 2 bases removed from V and 5 bases from J, the gap between germline ends came to 7 bases. The CDR3 sequence is 12 residues long. The germline V gene has CDR1 SQVTM and CDR2 ANQGSEA. The CDR3 spells CSVESGNNEQFF. The CDR3 nucleotides read TGCAGCGTTGAAAGCGGTAACAATGAGCAGTTCTTC.

This clone was seen only once. This chain joins TRBV29-1 and TRBJ2-7; 12 bases match TRBD1. This CDR3 region has 13 residues. The J segment lost 6 bases and the V segment lost 4 bases, leaving 4 bases of the junction unmatched. Germline V CDR1 and CDR2: SQVTM, ANQGSEA. The CDR3 region is CSVAGTGGFEQYF. CDR3 bases: TGCAGCGTTGCAGGGACAGGGGGCTTCGAGCAGTACTTC.

The chain employs TRBV4-1 and TRBJ2-1; the match to TRBD2 covers 11 bases. V trimming: 1 base; J trimming: 9 bases; junction bases outside the gene matches: 5. CDR3 length: 15 amino acids. Germline assignment: CDR1 MGHRA and CDR2 YSYEKL. CDR3 sequence: CASSQVTSGRPEQFF. CDR3 coding DNA: TGCGCCAGCAGCCAAGTTACTAGCGGGAGACCTGAGCAGTTCTTC.